Below are 5 T cell receptor beta chains sequenced from a single sample in a study of blood T cell repertoires in COVID-19 (dated by TCRdb to the early 2020s). Library creation used the immunoSEQ multiplex PCR assay. TCRdb re-hosts the immuneACCESS table, in-frame sequences only. Its copies lack some clones; in the studies checked, an unresolved V gene accounts for under half of them, and the cause for the rest is not known. Across this sample there are fewer than 450,000 clones, with 87% seen only once. The ten top clones hold about 6.3% of the sample. The sample taken for sequencing was peripheral blood. The source of these receptors is a woman between 50 and 59 years old with COVID-19, enrolled during active disease.

The CDR3 coding sequence is TGCAGCGGGCGGAATGTACGGCGGGAGGGTCAAGAGACCCAGTACTTC. The encoded protein is CSGRNVRREGQETQYF. The chain joins TRBV29-1 to TRBJ2-5, with TRBD2 matching over 9 bases. The CDR3 has 16 residues. CDR1 SQVTM and CDR2 ANQGSEA come from the germline V gene. J gave up 2 bases and V 7 bases, and 14 bases lay outside the gene matches. Supplemented by reference TRBV29-1 and TRBJ2-5, the full variable domain reads SAVISQKPSRDICQRGTSLTIQCQVDSQVTMMFWYRQQPGQSLTLIATANQGSEATYESGFVIDKFPISRPNLTFSTLTVSNMSPEDSSIYLCSGRNVRREGQETQYFGPGTRLLVL.

The chain has TRBV7-9 and TRBJ2-1; 7 bases fit TRBD1. The CDR3 contains 15 residues. Trimming removed 5 bases from V and 3 bases from J; junction bases left unmatched: 7. Germline CDR1 SEHNR, CDR2 FQNEAQ (reference sequence). For the CDR3, the DNA is TGTGCCAGCAGCCCTACGGGACAGTACTACAATGAGCAGTTCTTC. This sequence encodes CASSPTGQYYNEQFF.

Only a few counts were recorded for this clone. This chain connects TRBV18 to TRBJ2-7; D gene unclear. V was shortened by 1 base and J by 5 bases, with 6 bases between the two germline ends. The CDR3 runs to 12 residues. Germline CDR1 and CDR2: KGHSH and LQKENI. This CDR3 reads CASSPRLDEQYF. The CDR3, as DNA: TGTGCCAGCTCACCACGGCTGGACGAGCAGTACTTC. Full variable domain (outside the CDR3, taken from reference TRBV18 and TRBJ2-7): NAGVMQNPRHLVRRRGQEARLRCSPMKGHSHVYWYRQLPEEGLKFMVYLQKENIIDESGMPKERFSAEFPKEGPSILRIQQVVRGDSAAYFCASSPRLDEQYFGPGTRLTVT.

The chain couples TRBV6-2 or TRBV6-3 to TRBJ2-2; the match to TRBD2 covers 7 bases. CDR3 size: 17 residues. Trimming cost V 6 bases and J 1 base; bases outside gene matches: 11. Germline loops: CDR1 MNHEY, CDR2 SVGEGT. CDR3 residues: CASSPGTIQKNTGELFF. In DNA form, the CDR3 reads TGTGCCAGCAGCCCTGGGACTATCCAAAAGAACACCGGGGAGCTGTTTTTT.

The V and J genes are TRBV10-3 and TRBJ1-5; TRBD1 agrees at 7 bases. The V gene end was trimmed by 6 bases and the J gene end by 0 bases; junction bases not matched to a gene: 11. This CDR3 spans 17 amino acids. Germline V gene lookup returns CDR1 ENHRY and CDR2 SYGVKD. The CDR3 sequence is CAISRDSLFDSNQPQHF. CDR3 nucleotide sequence: TGTGCCATCAGCCGGGACAGCCTTTTCGATAGCAATCAGCCCCAGCATTTT.